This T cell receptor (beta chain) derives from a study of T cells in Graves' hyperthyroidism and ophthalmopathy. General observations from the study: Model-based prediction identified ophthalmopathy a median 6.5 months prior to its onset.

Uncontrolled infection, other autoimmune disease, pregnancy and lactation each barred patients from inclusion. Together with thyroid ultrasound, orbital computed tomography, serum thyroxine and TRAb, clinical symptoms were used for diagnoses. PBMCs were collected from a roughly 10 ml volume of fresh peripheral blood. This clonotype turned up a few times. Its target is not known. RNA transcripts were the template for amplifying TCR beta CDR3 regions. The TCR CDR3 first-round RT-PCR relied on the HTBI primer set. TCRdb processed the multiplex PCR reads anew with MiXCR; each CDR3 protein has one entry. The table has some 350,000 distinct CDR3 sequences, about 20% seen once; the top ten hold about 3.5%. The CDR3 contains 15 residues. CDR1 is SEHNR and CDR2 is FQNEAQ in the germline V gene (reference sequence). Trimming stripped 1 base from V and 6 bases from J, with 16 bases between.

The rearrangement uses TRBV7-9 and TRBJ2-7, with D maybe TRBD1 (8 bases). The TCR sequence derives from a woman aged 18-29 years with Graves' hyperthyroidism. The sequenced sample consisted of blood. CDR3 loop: CASSLVGQGGTEQYF. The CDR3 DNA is TGTGCCAGCAGCTTAGTAGGACAGGGAGGGACCGAGCAGTACTTC.